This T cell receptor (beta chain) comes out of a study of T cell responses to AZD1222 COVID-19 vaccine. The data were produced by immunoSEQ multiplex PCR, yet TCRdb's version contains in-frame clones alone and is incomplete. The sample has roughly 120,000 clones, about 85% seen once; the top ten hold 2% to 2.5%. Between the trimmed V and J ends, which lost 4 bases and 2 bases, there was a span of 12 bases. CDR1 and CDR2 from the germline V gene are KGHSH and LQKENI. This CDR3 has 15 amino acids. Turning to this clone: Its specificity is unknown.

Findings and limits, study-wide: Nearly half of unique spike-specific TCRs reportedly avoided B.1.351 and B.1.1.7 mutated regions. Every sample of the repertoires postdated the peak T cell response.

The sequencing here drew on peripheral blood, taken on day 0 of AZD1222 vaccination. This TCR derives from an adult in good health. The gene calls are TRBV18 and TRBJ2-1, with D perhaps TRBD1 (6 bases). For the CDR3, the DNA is TGTGCCAGCTCACTTCGACAGGCGACCTACAATGAGCAGTTCTTC. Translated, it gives CASSLRQATYNEQFF.